The 8 T cell receptor beta chains in this list originate from one sample, sequenced in a study of cytomegalovirus exposure and HLA in healthy donors. PCR involved 60 Vbeta and 13 Jbeta primers. Clones were read by immunoSEQ multiplex PCR, and TCRdb kept only the in-frame ones, dropping some. Here the sample spans some 52,000 clones, approximately 73% being singletons. The sequenced sample was PBMCs. The receptors shown here come from a man aged 18-30 years in good health and CMV-seronegative.

This clone showed up just once. This sequence joins TRBV28 and TRBJ1-5; 7 bases are a match to TRBD1. From germline, CDR1 is MDHEN and CDR2 SYDVKM. With V trimmed by 7 bases and J by 1 base, 4 bases remained unmatched. CDR3 length: 14 amino acids. CDR3 sequence (DNA): TGTGCCAGCACCCCGACAGGGAGCAATCAGCCCCAGCATTTT. It encodes CASTPTGSNQPQHF. Full variable domain (rest looked up from reference TRBV28 and TRBJ1-5): DVKVTQSSRYLVKRTGEKVFLECVQDMDHENMFWYRQDPGLGLRLIYFSYDVKMKEKGDIPEGYSVSREKKERFSLILESASTNQTSMYLCASTPTGSNQPQHFGDGTRLSIL.

This chain joins TRBV7-2 and TRBJ1-1; no reliable D call. V was cut by 5 bases and J by 0 bases, with 10 bases left in between. The CDR3 loop spans 14 amino acids. Germline CDR1 SGHTA, CDR2 FQGNSA. CDR3 residues: CASSPEPMNTEAFF. The CDR3 bases are TGTGCCAGCAGCCCAGAACCAATGAACACTGAAGCTTTCTTT.

The genes are TRBV20-1 and TRBJ2-2; D gene uncertain. V lost 1 base and J 7 bases, leaving 4 bases between the germline ends. Germline V gives CDR1 DFQATT, CDR2 SNEGSKA (reference sequence). The CDR3 totals 11 residues. DNA of the CDR3: TGCAGTGCTAGAGCCGGCGGGGAGCTGTTTTTT. It is translated as CSARAGGELFF.

The rearrangement links TRBV5-4 to TRBJ2-5; weak D call: TRBD2 (7 bases). Trimming stripped 4 bases from V and 4 bases from J, with 14 bases between. The CDR3 consists of 14 residues. CDR1 SGHNT and CDR2 YYREEE come from the germline V gene (reference sequence). For the CDR3, the DNA is TGTGCCAGCAGCCGTGGGGGGGGGCTAGAGACCCAGTACTTC. Its translation is CASSRGGGLETQYF.

This chain connects TRBV5-4 to TRBJ2-7, with 8 bases identical to TRBD2. The CDR3 runs 15 residues. Germline trimming cut 2 bases from V and 7 bases from J; bases unmatched to any gene: 11. Germline assignment: CDR1 SGHNT and CDR2 YYREEE (reference sequence). CDR3 nucleotides: TGTGCCAGCAGCTTAGCGGGGGCCCCTTTGACGGAGCAGTACTTC. Translation: CASSLAGAPLTEQYF.

The V call is TRBV5-1, the J call TRBJ2-7, with unresolved D. CDR3 length equals 14 residues. V lost 3 bases and J lost 2, with 12 bases in between. In germline, CDR1 is SGHRS, CDR2 YFSETQ. The CDR3 sequence is CASSSLDGAYEQYF. The CDR3 region has the DNA TGCGCCAGCAGCTCCCTTGACGGAGCCTACGAGCAGTACTTC.

The V gene is TRBV11-3, the J gene TRBJ1-5, with D unresolved. In germline, CDR1 is SGHNT, CDR2 YENEEA. CDR3 length equals 15 residues. Trimming took 5 bases from V and 2 from J, leaving 13 bases between them. The CDR3 nucleotides are TGTGCCAGCAGCCCTGAAGCTTTAGGCAATCAGCCCCAGCATTTT. As protein: CASSPEALGNQPQHF.

V usage is TRBV7-8 and J usage is TRBJ2-7; 10 bases are shared with TRBD2. Germline V gives CDR1 SGHVS, CDR2 FQNEAQ. The trim removed 4 bases at V and 7 bases at J, leaving 13 bases unmatched. This CDR3 has 16 amino acids. The CDR3 DNA is TGTGCCAGCAGCTCCTCGGGGGGACTAGCGTCCCCGGAGCAGTACTTC. It yields the protein CASSSSGGLASPEQYF.